This note documents a single TCR beta chain sequence. Its antigen is not identified. The PCR employed 60 Vbeta primers together with 13 Jbeta primers. Libraries were prepared by immunoSEQ multiplex PCR; TCRdb keeps only in-frame clonotypes and omits some of them. Of tens of thousands of clones listed, around 77% are singletons. This entry comes from a study of cytomegalovirus exposure and HLA in healthy donors. Findings and caveats of the study: Later examination showed HLA-associated TCR beta chains had greater clonal expansion than equally common others. The authors confirmed in vitro that a few CMV-associated chains were specific for CMV antigens. The number of N-insertions in an Asian-associated ancestry cluster was reportedly below the roughly 620-donor mean in a later analysis.

CDR1 and CDR2 (germline): LNHDA, SQIVND (reference sequence). This CDR3 spans 16 amino acids. V was shortened by 3 bases and J by 7 bases, with 19 bases between the two germline ends. The V and J genes are TRBV19 and TRBJ1-5; D remains unclear. This TCR was sampled from a man aged 25-45 years in good health and CMV-seronegative. Sequenced input: PBMCs. CDR3 region: CASSIRRGPAYQPQHF. The CDR3 bases are TGTGCCAGTAGTATTCGGCGGGGTCCCGCGTACCAGCCCCAGCATTTT.